This TCR beta chain stems from a study of cytomegalovirus exposure and HLA in healthy donors. PCR was performed using 60 Vbeta and 13 Jbeta primers. Profiling relied on immunoSEQ multiplex PCR, and the TCRdb table lists in-frame clones only, not all of them. Of under 150,000 clones listed, about 10% were seen once; the top ten hold less than 4%. The CDR3 has 14 residues. Germline V gene lookup returns CDR1 MDHEN and CDR2 SYDVKM. Between the trimmed V and J ends, which lost 7 bases and 0 bases, there was a span of 10 bases. In its sample, this clone was seen a few times. The clonotype originates from a man younger than 40 in good health and CMV-seronegative. The sequencing sample was made of PBMCs. The rearrangement joins TRBV28 to TRBJ1-5; D unclear. CDR3 coding DNA: TGTGCCAGCACCTTCACCTATAGCAATCAGCCCCAGCATTTT. It translates to CASTFTYSNQPQHF.